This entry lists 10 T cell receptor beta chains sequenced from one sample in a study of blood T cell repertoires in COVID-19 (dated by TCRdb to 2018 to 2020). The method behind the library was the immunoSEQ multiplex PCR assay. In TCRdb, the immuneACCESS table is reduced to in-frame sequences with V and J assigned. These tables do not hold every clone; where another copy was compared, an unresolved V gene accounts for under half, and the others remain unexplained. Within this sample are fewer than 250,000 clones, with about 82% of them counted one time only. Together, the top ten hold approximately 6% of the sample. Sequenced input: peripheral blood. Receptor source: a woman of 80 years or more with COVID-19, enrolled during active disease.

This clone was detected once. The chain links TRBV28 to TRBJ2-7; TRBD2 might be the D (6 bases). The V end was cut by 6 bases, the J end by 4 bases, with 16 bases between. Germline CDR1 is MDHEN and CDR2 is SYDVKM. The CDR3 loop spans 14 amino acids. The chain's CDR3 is CASSGLQRGYEQYV. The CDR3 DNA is TGTGCCAGCAGCGGACTACAACGGGGTTACGAGCAGTACGTC.

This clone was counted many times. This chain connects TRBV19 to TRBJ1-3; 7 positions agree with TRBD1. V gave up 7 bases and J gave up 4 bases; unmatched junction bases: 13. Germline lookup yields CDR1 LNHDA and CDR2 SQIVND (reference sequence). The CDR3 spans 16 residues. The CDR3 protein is CASNPFYRDRGNTIYF. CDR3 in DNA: TGTGCCAGTAACCCCTTCTACAGGGACAGAGGAAACACCATATATTTT. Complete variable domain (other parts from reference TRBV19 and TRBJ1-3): DGGITQSPKYLFRKEGQNVTLSCEQNLNHDAMYWYRQDPGQGLRLIYYSQIVNDFQKGDIAEGYSVSREKKESFPLTVTSAQKNPTAFYLCASNPFYRDRGNTIYFGEGSWLTVV.

The CDR3 here is CASSLGQGGEQFF. The CDR3 nucleotides are TGCGCCAGCAGCTTGGGCCAGGGCGGTGAGCAGTTCTTC. The rearrangement links TRBV5-1 to TRBJ2-1, with D perhaps TRBD1 (5 bases). The CDR3 spans 13 residues. Trimming took off 0 bases at V and 9 bases at J, with 10 bases between the two ends. Germline CDR1 reads SGHRS; CDR2 reads YFSETQ.

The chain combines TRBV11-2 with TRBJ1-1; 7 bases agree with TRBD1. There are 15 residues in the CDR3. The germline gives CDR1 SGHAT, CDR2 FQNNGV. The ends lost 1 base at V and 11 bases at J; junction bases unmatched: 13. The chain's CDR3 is CASSLGTGTSFRAFF. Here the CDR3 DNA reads TGTGCCAGCAGCTTAGGGACAGGTACATCCTTTCGGGCTTTCTTT.

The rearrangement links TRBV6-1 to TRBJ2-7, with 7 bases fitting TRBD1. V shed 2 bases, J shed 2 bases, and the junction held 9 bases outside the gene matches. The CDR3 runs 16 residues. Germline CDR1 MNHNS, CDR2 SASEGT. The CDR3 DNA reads TGTGCCAGCAGTGAATCTGACAGGGAAGAGACCTACGAGCAGTACTTC. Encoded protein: CASSESDREETYEQYF.

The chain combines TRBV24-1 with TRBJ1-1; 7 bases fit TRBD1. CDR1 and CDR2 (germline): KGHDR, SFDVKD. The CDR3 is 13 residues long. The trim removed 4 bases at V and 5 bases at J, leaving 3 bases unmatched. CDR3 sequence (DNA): TGTGCCACCAGTGAAGGGACAGCAACTGAAGCTTTCTTT. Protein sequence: CATSEGTATEAFF.

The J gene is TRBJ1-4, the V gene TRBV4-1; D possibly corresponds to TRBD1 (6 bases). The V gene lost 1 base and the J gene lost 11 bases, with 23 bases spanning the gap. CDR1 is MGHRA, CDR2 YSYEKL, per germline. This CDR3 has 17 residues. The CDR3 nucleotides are TGCGCCAGCAGCCAAGGGCCTAGGGATTCAGGGGCTCGGAAACTGTTTTTT. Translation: CASSQGPRDSGARKLFF.

DNA of the CDR3: TGTGCCAGCAGCCAAGGTGGGACAGACGAGCAGTACTTC. Translated: CASSQGGTDEQYF. The chain is built from TRBV4-2 and TRBJ2-7; TRBD1 matches 7 bases. Germline V gene lookup returns CDR1 LGHNA and CDR2 YNFKEQ. J lost 5 bases, V lost 1 base, and 2 bases had no gene match. The CDR3 is 13 amino acids.

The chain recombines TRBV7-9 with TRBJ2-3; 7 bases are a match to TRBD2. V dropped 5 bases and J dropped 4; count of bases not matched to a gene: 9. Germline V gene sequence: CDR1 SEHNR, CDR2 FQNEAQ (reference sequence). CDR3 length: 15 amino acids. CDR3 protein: CASSRRGTGADTQYF. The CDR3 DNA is TGTGCCAGCAGCCGGCGGGGGACGGGGGCAGATACGCAGTATTTT.

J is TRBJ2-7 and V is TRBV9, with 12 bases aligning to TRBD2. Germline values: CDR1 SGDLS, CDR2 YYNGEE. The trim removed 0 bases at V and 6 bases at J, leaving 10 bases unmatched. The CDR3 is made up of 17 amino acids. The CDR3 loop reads CASSVVGGTSGLSEQYF. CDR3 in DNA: TGTGCCAGCAGCGTAGTAGGAGGGACTAGCGGGTTGAGCGAGCAGTACTTC.